This TCR beta chain was sequenced during a study of spatial heterogeneity in lung cancer. Overall study: There were consistently more beta-chain sequences detected than alpha-chain sequences.

This clonotype was counted only a few times. Germline values: CDR1 DFQATT, CDR2 SNEGSKA (reference sequence). This CDR3 region has 13 residues. Trimming pared 0 bases from V and 2 bases from J, leaving 7 bases between. TCRdb reanalysed the 5' RACE reads using MiXCR and keeps one entry per CDR3 protein. Of about 92,000 distinct CDR3 sequences listed, less than 15% were seen once; the top ten hold under 50%. Time point described: sample taken at primary tumor resection. Sequencing covered unsorted whole RNA taken from tumor, nontumor lung or frozen PBMC. The receptor comes from a male donor with early-stage non-small cell lung cancer. This rearrangement joins TRBV20-1 to TRBJ1-2; unclear D gene. The specimen was PBMCs, collected at surgery. CDR3 nucleotide sequence: TGCAGTGCTAGAGATTCGGCCAACTATGGCTACACCTTC. This sequence encodes CSARDSANYGYTF.